The clone carrying this T cell receptor (beta chain) was seen a handful of times. Its antigen is unknown. Using RNA template, CDR3s of TCR alpha and beta were amplified with iRepertoire arm-PCR. TCRdb redid the calling of the multiplex PCR reads with MiXCR, one entry per CDR3 protein. In the table there are about 380,000 distinct CDR3 sequences, around 38% of which are singletons. The V gene's germline CDR1 is DFQATT and CDR2 SNEGSKA (reference sequence). The germline V and J ends were trimmed by 6 bases and 5 bases, with 11 bases remaining between them. This CDR3 is built from 13 residues. This sample was included in a study of glioma-infiltrating T cells. Study context: Samples included WHO grade II oligodendrogliomas or astrocytomas and initial-diagnosis grade IV glioblastomas. Target coverage was roughly 4.5- to 11-fold for 950,000 to 1,000,000 blood T cells.

Study-level points and caveats: Above-expected tissue-blood divergence occurred in all gliomas, most in low-grade ones.

The chain recombines TRBV20-1 with TRBJ1-6; the D gene is possibly TRBD1 (5 bases). The TCR was taken from a human donor with low-grade glioma or glioblastoma, undergoing nonglioma brain surgery, or in good health (not recorded which). What was sequenced was glioma tissue, nonneoplastic brain tissue, or PBMCs (not recorded which). CDR3 DNA sequence: TGCAGTGCCCTGGGGGAGGATAATTCACCCCTCCACTTT. Its translation is CSALGEDNSPLHF.